Listed below are T cell receptor beta chains from one sample, sequenced in a study of T cell responses to AZD1222 COVID-19 vaccine. The protocol was immunoSEQ multiplex PCR, while the TCRdb copy is restricted to in-frame clones and leaves out a portion. Counted here are approximately 100,000 clones, about 91% occurring once; the ten biggest clones make up around 19%. The sample consisted of peripheral blood, taken on day 0 of AZD1222 vaccination. These receptors were collected from an adult in good health. The CDR3 runs from the conserved cysteine through the conserved F or W. Fields, in order: J gene, V gene, clone size, D gene, CDR3 protein, CDR3 DNA. A D gene is named only where the DNA matches it firmly. Size tells how often a clone was seen (once, few, many) or the class of an expanded clone, and some rows leave it out.

>TRBJ1-1|TRBV13|NA|NA
CASSLGHPNTEAFF
TGTGCCAGCAGCTTAGGCCACCCCAACACTGAAGCTTTCTTT
>TRBJ1-1|TRBV18|NA|NA
CASSPSNGGNTEAFF
TGTGCCAGCTCACCTTCAAATGGAGGGAACACTGAAGCTTTCTTT
>TRBJ1-1|TRBV5-4|NA|NA
CASSPRGGAGNTEAFF
TGTGCCAGCAGCCCCCGTGGGGGAGCGGGCAACACTGAAGCTTTCTTT
>TRBJ2-5|TRBV4-1|NA|TRBD2
CASSLSGGGFQETQYF
TGCGCCAGCAGCCTCAGTGGGGGGGGATTCCAAGAGACCCAGTACTTC
>TRBJ2-7|TRBV9|NA|NA
CASSPGGASYEQYF
TGTGCCAGCAGCCCTGGCGGAGCTTCCTACGAGCAGTACTTC
>TRBJ1-5|TRBV19|NA|NA
CASSIEGVSNQPQHF
TGTGCCAGTAGTATAGAGGGGGTTAGCAATCAGCCCCAGCATTTT
>TRBJ1-2|TRBV3-1/TRBV3-2|NA|NA
CASSKIRDTVNANYGYTF
TGTGCCAGCAGCAAGATCCGGGACACTGTTAACGCTAACTATGGCTACACCTTC
>TRBJ1-4|TRBV5-5|NA|NA
CASSFGATNEKLFF
TGTGCCAGCAGCTTCGGTGCAACTAATGAAAAACTGTTTTTT
>TRBJ2-5|TRBV5-1|NA|NA
CASSSQGFQETQYF
TGCGCCAGCAGCTCACAGGGCTTCCAAGAGACCCAGTACTTC
>TRBJ2-7|TRBV29-1|NA|TRBD1
CSVEGGDSSYEQYF
TGCAGCGTTGAAGGTGGGGACAGCTCCTACGAGCAGTACTTC
>TRBJ2-3|TRBV4-2|NA|NA
CASSQVFRNPDTQYF
TGTGCCAGCAGCCAAGTTTTCCGAAATCCAGATACGCAGTATTTT
>TRBJ2-7|TRBV12-3/TRBV12-4|NA|NA
CASSFPRYEQYF
TGTGCCAGCAGTTTCCCCCGTTATGAGCAGTACTTC
>TRBJ2-3|TRBV19|NA|NA
CASSGGVSDTQYF
TGTGCCAGTAGCGGGGGAGTCTCAGATACGCAGTATTTT
>TRBJ2-7|TRBV3-1/TRBV3-2|few|NA
CASSQEKRSRHEQYF
TGTGCCAGCAGCCAAGAAAAGAGGAGTAGGCACGAGCAGTACTTC
>TRBJ2-1|TRBV5-1|NA|TRBD2
CASSLETSGGAYSEQFF
TGCGCCAGCAGCTTGGAGACTAGCGGGGGGGCCTACTCTGAGCAGTTCTTC
>TRBJ2-7|TRBV10-1|NA|TRBD1
CASSEVAGGREQYF
TGCGCCAGCAGTGAGGTCGCAGGGGGCAGAGAGCAGTACTTC
>TRBJ1-1|TRBV19|NA|TRBD1
CASSGQGGTEAFF
TGTGCCAGTAGCGGACAGGGGGGGACTGAAGCTTTCTTT
>TRBJ2-6|TRBV7-3|NA|NA
CASSLTGTNSGANVLTF
TGTGCCAGCAGCTTAACCGGGACGAACTCTGGGGCCAACGTCCTGACTTTC
>TRBJ1-6|TRBV2|once|NA
CASRSTSSYNSPLHF
TGTGCCAGCCGCTCCACGAGCTCCTATAATTCACCCCTCCACTTT
>TRBJ2-7|TRBV10-3|NA|NA
CAISDPVSYEQYF
TGTGCCATCAGTGATCCGGTCTCCTACGAGCAGTACTTC
>TRBJ1-3|TRBV5-6|NA|NA
CASSPTLVEGNTIYF
TGTGCCAGCAGCCCTACCTTGGTGGAGGGAAACACCATATATTTT
>TRBJ1-2|TRBV27|NA|NA
CASSFSRSNYGYTF
TGTGCCAGCAGTTTTTCTCGGTCAAACTATGGCTACACCTTC
>TRBJ1-4|TRBV19|once|NA
CASNRWVGSNEKLFF
TGTGCCAGTAATAGATGGGTCGGATCTAATGAAAAACTGTTTTTT
>TRBJ2-7|TRBV10-3|NA|TRBD2
CAIRGTSGSPGEQYF
TGTGCCATCAGAGGGACTAGCGGGAGCCCCGGTGAGCAGTACTTC
>TRBJ1-2|TRBV9|few|NA
CASSVGDSGYTF
TGTGCCAGCAGCGTAGGAGACTCAGGCTACACCTTC
>TRBJ1-2|TRBV5-8|once|TRBD1
CASSLDWGQGTYRYTF
TGTGCCAGCAGCTTGGATTGGGGACAGGGGACTTATCGCTACACCTTC
>TRBJ1-6|TRBV18|NA|NA
CASSPYRLDNSPLHF
TGTGCCAGCTCACCATACAGACTTGATAATTCACCCCTCCACTTT
>TRBJ1-1|TRBV19|once|NA
CASSIGDSGTEAFF
TGTGCCAGTAGTATCGGGGATTCAGGCACTGAAGCTTTCTTT
>TRBJ1-5|TRBV2|few|NA
CASSEGGSTQPQHF
TGTGCCAGCAGTGAAGGGGGTAGTACTCAGCCCCAGCATTTT
>TRBJ2-1|TRBV19|NA|NA
CASSMAGARLVEQFF
TGTGCCAGTAGTATGGCGGGGGCTCGTCTTGTGGAGCAGTTCTTC
>TRBJ1-3|TRBV5-1|few|NA
CASSLLTVSGNTIYF
TGCGCCAGCAGCTTACTGACAGTCTCTGGAAACACCATATATTTT
>TRBJ1-1|TRBV27|NA|NA
CASSLYAGEGGTEAFF
TGTGCCAGCAGTTTATACGCAGGGGAGGGGGGGACTGAAGCTTTCTTT
>TRBJ1-2|TRBV19|NA|NA
CASSSGVDGGYTF
TGTGCCAGTAGTTCGGGGGTCGATGGTGGCTACACCTTC
>TRBJ2-2|TRBV7-2|NA|TRBD2
CASRLRGGGTGELFF
TGTGCCAGCAGACTTCGGGGGGGCGGCACCGGGGAGCTGTTTTTT
>TRBJ1-1|TRBV14|many|NA
CASSQNRLIGVRRMVNTEAFF
TGTGCCAGCAGCCAAAATCGCCTTATTGGAGTCCGGAGAATGGTGAACACTGAAGCTTTCTTT
>TRBJ1-6|TRBV7-2|NA|NA
CASSENSPLHF
TGTGCCAGCAGCGAAAATTCACCCCTCCACTTT
>TRBJ1-4|TRBV7-6|NA|NA
CASSPAGEGEKLFF
TGTGCCAGCAGCCCAGCGGGAGAGGGGGAAAAACTGTTTTTT
>TRBJ2-2|TRBV6-1|NA|TRBD1
CASSEYRGQTNTGELFF
TGTGCCAGCAGTGAATACAGGGGGCAGACGAACACCGGGGAGCTGTTTTTT
>TRBJ1-2|TRBV25-1|medium-sized|NA
CASSQKISGGGYGYTF
TGTGCCAGCAGCCAAAAAATATCCGGGGGCGGCTATGGCTACACCTTC
>TRBJ2-5|TRBV5-1|NA|TRBD1
CASSSGQGQGETQYF
TGCGCCAGCAGCTCCGGACAGGGGCAGGGGGAGACCCAGTACTTC
>TRBJ2-7|TRBV30|NA|NA
CAWAPDRQVSYEQYF
TGTGCCTGGGCCCCGGACAGACAGGTCTCCTACGAGCAGTACTTC
>TRBJ2-7|TRBV4-1|NA|TRBD1
CASSQDWTGAVEQYF
TGCGCCAGCAGCCAAGATTGGACAGGGGCTGTCGAGCAGTACTTC
>TRBJ1-2|TRBV5-6|NA|NA
CASSPIGRTNYGYTF
TGTGCCAGCAGCCCGATTGGGCGAACGAACTATGGCTACACCTTC
>TRBJ2-7|TRBV5-6|NA|TRBD1
CASSPVGQGIKSYEQYF
TGTGCCAGCAGCCCGGTTGGACAGGGGATTAAGTCCTACGAGCAGTACTTC
>TRBJ1-1|TRBV5-6|NA|NA
CASSPQGGLLSAFF
TGTGCCAGCAGCCCCCAGGGTGGGCTCCTTAGCGCTTTCTTT
>TRBJ1-2|TRBV6-5|NA|TRBD1
CASSYGQGVGGYTF
TGTGCCAGCAGTTACGGGCAGGGGGTAGGTGGCTACACCTTC
>TRBJ2-3|TRBV7-3|NA|TRBD2
CASSFSGVDTQYF
TGTGCCAGCAGCTTTAGCGGGGTCGATACGCAGTATTTT
>TRBJ1-2|TRBV27|NA|NA
CASSFNRAYGYTF
TGTGCCAGCAGTTTTAACAGGGCGTATGGCTACACCTTC
>TRBJ2-7|TRBV6-5|NA|NA
CASGWANREHEQYF
TGTGCCAGCGGGTGGGCCAACAGGGAGCACGAGCAGTACTTC
>TRBJ1-4|TRBV6-5|NA|NA
CASSSRGTNEKLFF
TGTGCCAGCAGTTCCAGGGGTACTAATGAAAAACTGTTTTTT
>TRBJ1-4|TRBV11-2|NA|NA
CASSFRGNEKLFF
TGTGCCAGCAGCTTCCGGGGTAATGAAAAACTGTTTTTT
>TRBJ2-3|TRBV6-1|NA|NA
CASSEFWRGDTQYF
TGTGCCAGCAGTGAATTTTGGCGTGGAGATACGCAGTATTTT
>TRBJ1-1|TRBV29-1|NA|TRBD1
CSVAQGDGEAFF
TGCAGCGTTGCACAGGGGGATGGTGAAGCTTTCTTT
>TRBJ1-5|TRBV18|NA|NA
CASSPEVGNQPQHF
TGTGCCAGCTCACCAGAGGTTGGCAATCAGCCCCAGCATTTT
>TRBJ2-7|TRBV7-9|NA|TRBD1
CASSSQGADSYEQYF
TGTGCCAGCAGCTCACAGGGGGCTGACTCCTACGAGCAGTACTTC
>TRBJ2-7|TRBV20-1|NA|NA
CSAGRGPYKYF
TGCAGTGCTGGGCGGGGGCCTTACAAGTACTTC
>TRBJ1-1|TRBV5-6|NA|TRBD1
CASSWGQENTEAFF
TGTGCCAGCAGCTGGGGACAGGAGAACACTGAAGCTTTCTTT